This T cell receptor (beta chain) was observed in a study of blood T cell repertoires in COVID-19. On this clone: This CDR3 is also generated by other DNA sequences in the sample.

Profiling relied on immunoSEQ multiplex PCR, and the TCRdb table lists in-frame clones only, not all of them. The table includes about 260,000 clones, about nine tenths detected once. The specimen sequenced was peripheral blood. This clonotype originated in a man aged 55 to 69 who had recovered from COVID-19.

CDR3 nucleotide sequence: TGTGCCAGCTCACCAGGTACAGGGATGAACACTGAAGCTTTCTTT. Residues: CASSPGTGMNTEAFF. The chain links TRBV18 to TRBJ1-1; maybe TRBD1 (6 bases). Germline lookup yields CDR1 KGHSH and CDR2 LQKENI. CDR3 length equals 15 residues. Trimming took 2 bases from V and 0 from J, leaving 10 bases between them.